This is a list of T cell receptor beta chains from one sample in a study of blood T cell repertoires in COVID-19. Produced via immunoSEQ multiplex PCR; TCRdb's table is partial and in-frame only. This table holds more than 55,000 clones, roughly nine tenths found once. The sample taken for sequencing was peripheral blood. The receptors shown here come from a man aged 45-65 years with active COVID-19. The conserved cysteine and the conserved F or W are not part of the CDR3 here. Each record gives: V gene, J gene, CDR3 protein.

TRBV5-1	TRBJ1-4	ASSPGQGANEKLF
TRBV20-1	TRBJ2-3	SASWRLNTDTQY
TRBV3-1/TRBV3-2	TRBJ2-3	ASSQTGTGGLDTQY
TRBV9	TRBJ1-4	ASSAREGVNEKLF
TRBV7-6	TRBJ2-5	ASSSRRGSTETQY
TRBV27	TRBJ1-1	ASSSRQGGANEAF
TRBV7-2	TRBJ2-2	ASSRDLAGAGAGELF
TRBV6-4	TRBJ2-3	ASSAGGADTQY
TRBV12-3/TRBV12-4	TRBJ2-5	ASSSSETQY
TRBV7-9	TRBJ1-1	ASSFGQSNTEAF
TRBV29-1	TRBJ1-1	SVGQGPGTEAF
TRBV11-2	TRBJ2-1	ASSFRQSHNEQF
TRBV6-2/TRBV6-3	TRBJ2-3	ASSPGLAATSTDTQY
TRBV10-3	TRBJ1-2	ASRGDRTYGYT
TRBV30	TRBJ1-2	AWSASRQGAYGYT
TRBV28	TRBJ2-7	ASSFWSSYEQY
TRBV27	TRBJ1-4	ASSLRGSYKLF
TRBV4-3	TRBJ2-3	ASSGRGDGTDTQY
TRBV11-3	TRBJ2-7	ASSLDRGLYEQY
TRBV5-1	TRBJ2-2	ASSLLLAGSNTGELF
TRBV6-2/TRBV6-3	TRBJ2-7	ASSYRPLVEQY
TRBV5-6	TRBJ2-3	ASSLVGARSDTQY